This paragraph reports one T cell receptor beta chain. As yet, its antigen is unknown. The assay was carried out at the deep level. Every subset's genomic DNA went evenly onto several immunoSEQ plates. Data came from immunoSEQ multiplex PCR; TCRdb stores just in-frame clones and leaves some out. The sample holds 550,000 to 800,000 clones, less than 95% seen once. Germline-derived CDR1 and CDR2 are SGHNT and YENEEA. V was trimmed by 5 bases and J by 7 bases, leaving 18 bases between them. CDR3 length: 15 residues. The data derive from a study of shared clonotypes between healthy human individuals. Overall study findings and caveats: Around 4.9% of naive CD4 clonotypes were shared across four donors.

The chain employs TRBV11-3 and TRBJ1-5; possible D gene TRBD1, 5 bases. Sequenced: memory CD8+ T cells from PBMCs. Subset in this sample: CD45RO+ cells pooled with CCR7-negative TemRA cells. This clonotype was sampled from a young man in good health. Some clones in this sample may be carry-over from other donors' samples. The CDR3 here is CASSRGRRGGQPQHF. The CDR3 DNA reads as TGTGCCAGCAGCCGTGGCCGGCGGGGGGGACAGCCCCAGCATTTT. Variable domain in full (rest from reference TRBV11-3 and TRBJ1-5): EAGVVQSPRYKIIEKKQPVAFWCNPISGHNTLYWYLQNLGQGPELLIRYENEEAVDDSQLPKDRFSAERLKGVDSTLKIQPAELGDSAVYLCASSRGRRGGQPQHFGDGTRLSIL.